This entry lists 31 T cell receptor beta chains sequenced from one sample in a study of post-analysis software for immune sequencing data. Researchers reported that TCR beta cDNA libraries carried unique molecular identifiers. Each CDR3 protein gets one entry after TCRdb re-called the PCR reads with MiXCR. The data hold 160,000 or so distinct CDR3 sequences, with 35% to 40% observed a single time. The specimen was blood, collected after autologous hematopoietic stem cell transplantation. These receptors were taken from a girl aged 10 to 17 with multiple sclerosis.

The rearrangement joins TRBV12-3 or TRBV12-4 to TRBJ1-1; 8 bases align to TRBD1. The CDR3 covers 15 residues. V trimming: 5 bases; J trimming: 1 base; junction bases outside the gene matches: 6. CDR3 in amino acids: CASSTNRGRNTEAFF. The CDR3 DNA sequence: TGTGCCAGCAGTACAAACAGGGGGAGGAACACTGAAGCTTTCTTT.

Comment on this clonotype: Possible read error: a much larger clone is one base away. The chain links TRBV6-5 to TRBJ2-5; TRBD2 matches at 11 bases. CDR3 length: 16 amino acids. Per the germline V gene, CDR1 is MNHEY and CDR2 is SVGAGI. The CDR3 region has the DNA TGTGCCGGCAGTTACTCGGGACTAGCGGCACAAGAGACCCAGTACTTC. Translating gives CAGSYSGLAAQETQYF.

The J gene is TRBJ2-7, the V gene TRBV6-2 or TRBV6-3; a weak D match, TRBD2 (6 bases). Germline CDR1 reads MNHEY; CDR2 reads SVGEGT. This CDR3 spans 15 amino acids. Deletions cut 0 bases from V and 3 bases from J, with 12 bases between. For the CDR3, the DNA is TGTGCCAGCAGTTACTCGCCGACTAGTGTCTACGAGCAGTACTTC. It is translated as CASSYSPTSVYEQYF.

The V call is TRBV15, the J call TRBJ2-5; 9 nucleotides align to TRBD1. In germline, CDR1 is LNHNV, CDR2 YYDKDF (reference sequence). The CDR3 is 15 residues long. V was clipped by 3 bases and J by 3 bases; unmatched bases: 5. The CDR3 bases are TGTGCCACCAGCAGTGCTACAGGGGGCAAAGAGACCCAGTACTTC. This encodes CATSSATGGKETQYF.

This chain uses TRBV6-2 or TRBV6-3 with TRBJ2-1, with 10 positions matching TRBD2. After removal of 8 bases from V and 13 bases from J, the junction contained 14 bases not matched to a gene. The V gene's germline CDR1 is MNHEY and CDR2 SVGEGT. This CDR3 contains 14 residues. The CDR3 DNA sequence: TGTGCCAGCCAACTAGCGGGAAAAGGAGAGACCCAGTTCTTC. The encoded protein is CASQLAGKGETQFF.

This clonotype occurred many times. The J gene is TRBJ1-3, the V gene TRBV7-9, with unresolved D. The V gene's germline CDR1 is SEHNR and CDR2 FQNEAQ (reference sequence). Trimming cost V 5 bases and J 2 bases, with 10 bases left between them. There are 14 residues in the CDR3. The CDR3: CASSHIDAGNTIYF. The CDR3 DNA follows: TGTGCCAGCAGCCATATTGACGCTGGAAACACCATATATTTT. Filled out from reference TRBV7-9 and TRBJ1-3, the complete variable domain reads DTGVSQNPRHKITKRGQNVTFRCDPISEHNRLYWYRQTLGQGPEFLTYFQNEAQLEKSRLLSDRFSAERPKGSFSTLEIQRTEQGDSAMYLCASSHIDAGNTIYFGEGSWLTVV.

This clonotype was picked up a small number of times. This chain's CDR3 is CASSEAPDRVNGYTF. DNA for the CDR3: TGTGCCAGCAGTGAAGCCCCGGACAGGGTTAATGGCTACACCTTC. The chain carries TRBV6-1 and TRBJ1-2, with 8 positions matching TRBD1. V gave up 0 bases and J gave up 6 bases; unmatched junction bases: 6. Germline CDR1 and CDR2: MNHNS and SASEGT. CDR3 length: 15 amino acids.

The chain combines TRBV14 with TRBJ1-2, with D perhaps matching TRBD1 (6 bases). The germline V gene encodes CDR1 SGHDN and CDR2 FVKESK. V was pared by 4 bases and J by 2 bases, with 17 bases between. CDR3 length: 16 amino acids. CDR3 sequence: CASSPWTAYFNYGYTF. CDR3 bases: TGTGCCAGCAGCCCCTGGACAGCTTATTTCAACTATGGCTACACCTTC. Using reference TRBV14 and TRBJ1-2 for the parts outside the CDR3, the full variable domain is EAGVTQFPSHSVIEKGQTVTLRCDPISGHDNLYWYRRVMGKEIKFLLHFVKESKQDESGMPNNRFLAERTGGTYSTLKVQPAELEDSGVYFCASSPWTAYFNYGYTFGSGTRLTVV.

V usage is TRBV2 and J usage is TRBJ2-5; a possible D gene is TRBD1 (6 bases). Germline V gene data show CDR1 as SNHLY and CDR2 as FYNNEI. The CDR3 length is 14 residues. V lost 8 bases to trimming and J lost 1 base, with 14 bases between them. The CDR3 protein is CASGDRDTQETQYF. For the CDR3, the DNA is TGTGCCAGCGGGGACCGGGACACCCAAGAGACCCAGTACTTC.

This clonotype was seen a handful of times. The genes are TRBV28 and TRBJ2-7, with D possibly being TRBD2 (5 bases). The CDR3 runs to 15 residues. Germline V gene lookup returns CDR1 MDHEN and CDR2 SYDVKM. Deletions cut 5 bases from V and 7 bases from J, with 21 bases between. The CDR3 nucleotides are TGTGCCAGCAGTCCGAGCGGCCCTGGGATTGGGGAGCAGTACTTC. Protein product: CASSPSGPGIGEQYF. The variable domain in full, completed from reference TRBV28 and TRBJ2-7, reads DVKVTQSSRYLVKRTGEKVFLECVQDMDHENMFWYRQDPGLGLRLIYFSYDVKMKEKGDIPEGYSVSREKKERFSLILESASTNQTSMYLCASSPSGPGIGEQYFGPGTRLTVT.

This clonotype was found many times. The chain has TRBV29-1 and TRBJ1-1, with TRBD1 matching over 11 bases. The germline V gene has CDR1 SQVTM and CDR2 ANQGSEA. Germline trimming cut 7 bases from V and 3 bases from J; bases unmatched to any gene: 7. The CDR3 loop spans 14 amino acids. As DNA, the CDR3 is TGCAGCGCCCGAGGGGACAGGGGGGACACTGAAGCTTTCTTT. Translated, it gives CSARGDRGDTEAFF. The full variable domain, with the rest looked up from reference TRBV29-1 and TRBJ1-1, is SAVISQKPSRDICQRGTSLTIQCQVDSQVTMMFWYRQQPGQSLTLIATANQGSEATYESGFVIDKFPISRPNLTFSTLTVSNMSPEDSSIYLCSARGDRGDTEAFFGQGTRLTVV.

This chain links TRBV20-1 with TRBJ2-7; D remains ambiguous. CDR1 and CDR2 from the germline V gene are DFQATT and SNEGSKA (reference sequence). The CDR3 has 11 amino acids. The V gene lost 3 bases and the J gene lost 4 bases, with 7 bases spanning the gap. The CDR3 DNA sequence: TGCAGTGCTAGGTTTGGGTACGAGCAGTACTTC. Translation gives CSARFGYEQYF.

The table lists this clonotype with a few counts. The chain has TRBV6-2 or TRBV6-3 and TRBJ1-2; 8 bases line up with TRBD1. With 5 bases clipped from V and 4 bases from J, the junction kept 3 bases outside the gene matches. Germline CDR1 is MNHEY and CDR2 is SVGEGT. This CDR3 has 13 residues. CDR3 DNA sequence: TGTGCCAGCAGTCGGGACAGGATCTATGGCTACACCTTC. Protein product: CASSRDRIYGYTF.

As concerns this clonotype: This may be a read error, as it is one base from a much larger clone. V and J are TRBV28 and TRBJ2-6; D is perhaps TRBD2 (6 bases). CDR3 size: 14 residues. Germline CDR1 reads MDHEN; CDR2 reads SYDVKM. V gave up 8 bases and J gave up 2 bases, with 10 bases separating them. CDR3 nucleotide sequence: TGTGCCAGCGGTTCGGGGGCTGGGGCCAACGTCCTGACTTTC. It codes for CASGSGAGANVLTF.

The rearrangement links TRBV7-9 to TRBJ2-7, with TRBD1 identical over 9 bases. Germline V gives CDR1 SEHNR, CDR2 FQNEAQ (reference sequence). V lost 0 bases, J lost 7 bases, and 10 bases stayed unmatched. The CDR3 sequence is 16 residues long. The CDR3, as DNA: TGTGCCAGCAGCTTAGCGTGGGACAGGGCCCTCCGAGAGCAGTACTTC. It yields the protein CASSLAWDRALREQYF.

The chain recombines TRBV20-1 with TRBJ2-3; 8 bases map to TRBD2. CDR1 DFQATT and CDR2 SNEGSKA come from the germline V gene (reference sequence). The CDR3 runs 15 residues. The junction had 7 bases not matched to a gene; V was cut back by 1 base and J by 4 bases. The CDR3 reads CSARAASGPSDTQYF. CDR3 in DNA: TGCAGTGCTAGAGCTGCTAGCGGGCCTTCAGATACGCAGTATTTT.

This clonotype was detected only a few times. At one of its ends the junction is not consistent with the germline gene, which may arise from a read error. This chain connects TRBV27 to TRBJ2-7; D is possibly TRBD2 (5 bases). Germline loops: CDR1 MNHEY, CDR2 SMNVEV (reference sequence). The CDR3 length is 15 residues. CDR3 protein: CAGSLRRINTYEQYF. The CDR3 bases are TGTGCCGGCAGCTTAAGGAGGATTAACACCTACGAGCAGTACTTC.

The table lists this clonotype with a few counts. The rearrangement joins TRBV6-1 to TRBJ2-1; 13 nucleotides line up with TRBD2. The CDR3 contains 18 residues. Germline V CDR1 and CDR2: MNHNS, SASEGT. The J segment lost 4 bases and the V segment lost 6 bases, leaving 12 bases of the junction unmatched. The CDR3 sequence: CASSPTLGTSGTYNEQFF. CDR3 nucleotide sequence: TGTGCCAGCAGCCCAACTCTCGGGACTAGCGGGACTTACAATGAGCAGTTCTTC.

The chain couples TRBV9 to TRBJ2-1; D is tentatively TRBD1 or TRBD2 (7 bases each). CDR3 size: 17 residues. CDR1 is SGDLS and CDR2 is YYNGEE in the germline V gene. Trimming cost V 4 bases and J 3 bases, with 20 bases left between them. CDR3 region: CASSYSGGRAGYNEQFF. The CDR3 region has the DNA TGTGCCAGCAGCTACTCAGGGGGGAGGGCGGGCTACAATGAGCAGTTCTTC.

Only one count was recorded for this clonotype. Given a much more abundant clone one base away, this may be a read error. In DNA form, the CDR3 reads TGCGCCAGCAGCCAAGAAACCCGACTTCCTCCGTGGGAGACCCAGTTCTTC. Translating it yields CASSQETRLPPWETQFF. The gene calls are TRBV4-3 and TRBJ2-5, with D possibly matching TRBD2 (5 bases). The J call is doubtful: the DNA matches TRBJ2-1 better. The CDR3 is 17 residues long. Germline V gives CDR1 LGHNA, CDR2 YSLEER.

V and J are TRBV29-1 and TRBJ2-3; no definite D call. From germline, CDR1 is SQVTM and CDR2 ANQGSEA. V shed 5 bases and J shed 0 bases, with 9 bases lying between them. CDR3 length equals 13 residues. CDR3 in DNA: TGCAGCGTTACGGAGACTAGCACAGATACGCAGTATTTT. As protein: CSVTETSTDTQYF.

Regarding this clonotype: The junction departs from the called germline gene at one end, perhaps through a read error. This chain connects TRBV28 to TRBJ1-2, with no clear D. CDR1 and CDR2 (germline): MDHEN, SYDVKM. The CDR3 covers 13 residues. The CDR3 DNA reads as TGTGCCGGCAGTTTAGCTGCTATGTCTGGCTACACCTTC. Translated: CAGSLAAMSGYTF.

The chain joins TRBV28 to TRBJ2-4, with D possibly being TRBD1 (6 bases). The CDR3 length is 16 residues. From germline, CDR1 is MDHEN and CDR2 SYDVKM. Trimming cost V 5 bases and J 0 bases, with 14 bases left between them. CDR3 DNA sequence: TGTGCCAGCAGTCCCCCGGGACATGTAGCCAAAAACATTCAGTACTTC. It yields the protein CASSPPGHVAKNIQYF.

This clonotype was observed a few times. The genes are TRBV14 and TRBJ1-4; no definite D call. This CDR3 contains 15 residues. The germline CDR1 and CDR2 sequences are SGHDN and FVKESK. The V end lost 0 bases, the J end lost 10 bases, and 15 bases lay between the germline ends. CDR3 protein: CASSQDYPGAGKLFF. The CDR3 nucleotides read TGTGCCAGCAGCCAAGACTACCCAGGCGCGGGAAAACTGTTTTTT.

This clonotype was picked up a small number of times. This CDR3 is CASRLSPYNEQFF. As DNA, the CDR3 is TGTGCCAGCAGGCTTAGTCCTTACAATGAGCAGTTCTTC. This chain links TRBV12-3 or TRBV12-4 with TRBJ2-1, with D unresolved. V was trimmed by 6 bases and J by 4 bases, leaving 10 bases between them. The CDR3 spans 13 residues.

There are many counts of this clonotype. V and J are TRBV14 and TRBJ2-3; D not certain. Germline loops: CDR1 SGHDN, CDR2 FVKESK. The CDR3 consists of 12 residues. Deletions cut 1 base from V and 6 bases from J, with 5 bases between. CDR3 coding DNA: TGTGCCAGCAGCCAAGTCCCGGATACGCAGTATTTT. It specifies CASSQVPDTQYF.

V gene TRBV4-3 combines with J gene TRBJ2-3, with 9 bases fitting TRBD2. This CDR3 contains 17 residues. Germline-derived CDR1 and CDR2 are LGHNA and YSLEER. V lost 0 bases to trimming and J lost 4 bases; unmatched junction nucleotides: 8. The CDR3 is CASSQDRASGRSDTQYF. The CDR3 DNA reads TGCGCCAGCAGCCAAGATCGGGCCAGCGGGAGGTCAGATACGCAGTATTTT.

This clonotype was observed a handful of times. The rearrangement links TRBV7-2 to TRBJ2-3; 8 nucleotides match TRBD1. Trimming cost V 3 bases and J 2 bases; bases outside gene matches: 4. This CDR3 contains 15 residues. Germline CDR1 SGHTA, CDR2 FQGNSA. CDR3 loop: CASSFRGQATDTQYF. As DNA, the CDR3 is TGTGCCAGCAGCTTTAGGGGACAGGCCACAGATACGCAGTATTTT.

This clonotype was recorded a few times. The genes are TRBV29-1 and TRBJ1-5, with 12 positions matching TRBD1. This CDR3 comprises 15 residues. The V gene's germline CDR1 is SQVTM and CDR2 ANQGSEA. With V trimmed by 6 bases and J by 7 bases, 10 bases remained unmatched. The CDR3, as DNA: TGCAGCGTAGCAACCGGGACAGGGGGCAGCCAGCCCCAGCATTTT. Amino acids: CSVATGTGGSQPQHF.

The sample holds a few counts of this clonotype. A much larger clone differs by one base, so this may be a read error. J is TRBJ2-7 and V is TRBV5-6; a possible D gene is TRBD2 (6 bases). CDR3 length: 13 amino acids. Germline CDR1 reads SGHDT; CDR2 reads YYEEEE. Trimming cost V 2 bases and J 6 bases, with 12 bases left between them. This CDR3 reads CASSFGEEGEQYF. In DNA, the CDR3 is TGTGCCAGCAGCTTCGGGGAGGAGGGCGAGCAGTACTTC.

This clonotype was seen a few times. The V call is TRBV12-5, the J call TRBJ2-6, with D unresolved. CDR3 length: 16 amino acids. Trimming pared 6 bases from V and 3 bases from J, leaving 15 bases between. CDR1 and CDR2 (germline): LGHNT, FRNRAP. CDR3 in DNA: TGTGCTAGTGGACCGCTTTTCACCAATGGGGCCAACGTCCTGACTTTC. Amino acid sequence: CASGPLFTNGANVLTF.